What follows are 7 T cell receptor beta chains derived from one specimen sequenced in a study of T cell repertoires in cytomegalovirus infection. These receptors' antigens are unknown. MiXCR, run by TCRdb on the reads, gives a single entry per CDR3 protein. The sample includes about 220,000 distinct CDR3 sequences, around 40% seen only once; the top ten take approximately 59%. Sequencing was performed on CD8+ T cells from cultured PBMCs, taken from culture after CMV antigen stimulation. These receptors came from a human donor in good health (CMV status not recorded). Some clones in this sample may be carry-over from other donors' samples.

This clonotype was detected only a few times. The V gene is TRBV7-2, the J gene TRBJ1-1; D is unclear. V lost 7 bases, J lost 1 base, and 7 bases lay in between. The CDR3 extends over 12 amino acids. CDR1 is SGHTA, CDR2 FQGNSA, per germline. CDR3 sequence reads: CASTGWNTEAFF. The CDR3 bases are TGTGCCAGCACGGGGTGGAACACTGAAGCTTTCTTT.

With regard to this clonotype: The junction and the germline gene differ at one end; a read error may be behind it. This chain connects TRBV10-3 to TRBJ1-1; 8 nucleotides agree with TRBD1. CDR1 is ENHRY, CDR2 SYGVKD, per germline. The CDR3 runs to 13 residues. In nucleotides, the CDR3 is TGTGCCATCAGAGGACAGGGCGACACTGGAGCTTTCTTT. Amino acids: CAIRGQGDTGAFF.

This chain joins TRBV11-2 and TRBJ2-7; perhaps TRBD1 as D (6 bases). The CDR3 extends over 16 amino acids. V was shortened by 2 bases and J by 4 bases, with 18 bases between the two germline ends. Germline assignment: CDR1 SGHAT and CDR2 FQNNGV. This CDR3 is CASSLRGTGSTYEQYF. In DNA form, the CDR3 reads TGTGCCAGCAGCTTAAGGGGCACAGGGTCTACATACGAGCAGTACTTC. The whole variable domain, filled in from reference TRBV11-2 and TRBJ2-7, reads EAGVAQSPRYKIIEKRQSVAFWCNPISGHATLYWYQQILGQGPKLLIQFQNNGVVDDSQLPKDRFSAERLKGVDSTLKIQPAKLEDSAVYLCASSLRGTGSTYEQYFGPGTRLTVT.

Only a few counts were recorded for this clonotype. The chain carries TRBV18 and TRBJ1-2, with TRBD1 matching 8 bases. This CDR3 contains 16 residues. J gave up 6 bases and V 3 bases, and 12 bases lay outside the gene matches. Germline V gene data show CDR1 as KGHSH and CDR2 as LQKENI. The CDR3 DNA reads as TGTGCCAGCTCACCCGTCCCAGGGGGCGCGGGAGATGGCTACACCTTC. Protein sequence: CASSPVPGGAGDGYTF.

The V gene is TRBV7-6, the J gene TRBJ2-1; D perhaps matches TRBD2 (6 bases). This CDR3 comprises 16 residues. Germline V gene data show CDR1 as SGHVS and CDR2 as FNYEAQ. Deletions cut 0 bases from V and 2 bases from J, with 11 bases between. CDR3 DNA sequence: TGTGCCAGCAGCTTAGCGGGAGGTTCTCCCTACAATGAGCAGTTCTTC. Its protein product is CASSLAGGSPYNEQFF.

The V and J genes are TRBV7-3 and TRBJ2-1; 8 nucleotides align to TRBD2. This CDR3 is built from 15 residues. Germline V CDR1 and CDR2: SGHTA, FQGTGA. J lost 5 bases, V lost 2 bases, and 5 bases had no gene match. CDR3 sequence reads: CASSLWRGANNEQFF. CDR3 DNA sequence: TGTGCCAGCAGCTTATGGCGGGGGGCTAACAATGAGCAGTTCTTC.

The chain couples TRBV27 to TRBJ2-1; TRBD2 agrees at 10 bases. The CDR3 sequence is 15 residues long. Trimming cost V 5 bases and J 8 bases; bases outside gene matches: 9. Germline V gene lookup returns CDR1 MNHEY and CDR2 SMNVEV (reference sequence). In nucleotides, the CDR3 is TGTGCCAGCAGTGAGCGGGGGGGCCTCAGGGATGAGCAGTTCTTC. This codes for CASSERGGLRDEQFF.